The present T cell receptor (beta chain) was sequenced within a study of T cells in localized non-small cell lung cancer. Trimming removed 6 bases from V and 7 bases from J; junction bases left unmatched: 8. There are 15 residues in the CDR3. Germline V gene data show CDR1 as SSHAT and CDR2 as FNYEAQ (reference sequence). The data were produced by immunoSEQ multiplex PCR, yet TCRdb's version contains in-frame clones alone and is incomplete. This table has roughly 2,800 clones, roughly a quarter appearing once. Study-level points and caveats: In uninvolved adjacent lung, T cell clonality reached its highest value, exceeding tumor.

This clone was observed a handful of times. Its antigen remains unknown. The V and J genes are TRBV7-7 and TRBJ2-2, with 10 positions matching TRBD1. The sample in question was lung tumor tissue, obtained before any cancer treatment. The sequence was obtained from a male donor at least 60 years old with stage II lung adenocarcinoma. The CDR3 nucleotides read TGTGCCAGCAGAATAGGGACAGGGGAAGGCGGGGAGCTGTTTTTT. Translating gives CASRIGTGEGGELFF.